This T cell receptor (beta chain) appears in the sequencing data of a study of blood T cell repertoires in COVID-19. Study context: Material from acute and convalescent COVID-19 was sourced from the United States, Italy and Spain. T cells, B-cell-depleted T cells, or PBMCs provided the cDNA or gDNA that served as material.

While infection was still active, Seattle patients were enrolled and then followed longitudinally. A single count supports this clone. Data came from immunoSEQ multiplex PCR; TCRdb stores just in-frame clones and leaves some out. This table holds approximately 59,000 clones, approximately 75% found once. The CDR3 spans 13 residues. CDR1 and CDR2 from the germline V gene are PRHDT and FYEKMQ (reference sequence). V was cut by 5 bases and J by 8 bases, with 12 bases left in between. This clonotype originated in a man between 60 and 75 years old with COVID-19, enrolled during active disease. The rearrangement links TRBV13 to TRBJ1-4; a possible D gene is TRBD1 (5 bases). Sequences were obtained from peripheral blood. DNA of the CDR3: TGTGCCAGCAGCAGAGGGACTGGGGAAAAACTGTTTTTT. It yields the protein CASSRGTGEKLFF.